This TCR beta chain stems from a study of beta chain features in type 1 diabetes. Looking at the study overall: Similarity in age, gender and cell yields was seen between patients and healthy donors.

A word on this clone: The antigen remains undetermined.

Study-level findings and limits: Insertions at VDJ junctions were less frequent in type 1 diabetes patients. These patients also deleted more nucleotides at the same junctions. For Type 1 diabetes patients, all four CD4+ subsets carried TCRB CDR3s that were moderately but significantly shorter.

Sequenced material consisted of expressed TCRB transcripts (all of the isolated RNA was reverse transcribed). The assay was immunoSEQ multiplex PCR, and TCRdb's table has in-frame clones only and misses some. The data contain about 130,000 clones, around 8.8% of them singletons. Sequenced material: central memory CD4+ T cells from blood. The TCR sequence derives from a man aged 30-40 years with type 1 diabetes.

CDR3: CASSQVGTSNYGYTF. CDR3 sequence (DNA): TGCGCCAGCAGCCAAGTAGGGACATCTAACTATGGCTACACCTTC. The chain combines TRBV4-3 with TRBJ1-2, with D perhaps matching TRBD1 (6 bases). V was clipped by 1 base and J by 0 bases, with 9 bases between them. CDR3 size: 15 residues. CDR1 is LGHNA, CDR2 YSLEER, per germline.